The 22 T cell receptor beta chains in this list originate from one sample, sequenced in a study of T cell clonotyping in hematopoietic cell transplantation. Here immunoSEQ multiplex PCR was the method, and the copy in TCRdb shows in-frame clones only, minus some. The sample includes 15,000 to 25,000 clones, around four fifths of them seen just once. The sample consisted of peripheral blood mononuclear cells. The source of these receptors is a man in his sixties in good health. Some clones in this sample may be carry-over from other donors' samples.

The CDR3 spells CSVSGASSHEQYF. CDR3 in DNA: TGCAGCGTTTCAGGGGCCTCCTCGCACGAGCAGTACTTC. V usage is TRBV29-1 and J usage is TRBJ2-7; D might be TRBD1 (6 bases). This CDR3 region has 13 residues. Trimming removed 5 bases at V and 5 bases at J, with 16 bases between. Germline values: CDR1 SQVTM, CDR2 ANQGSEA.

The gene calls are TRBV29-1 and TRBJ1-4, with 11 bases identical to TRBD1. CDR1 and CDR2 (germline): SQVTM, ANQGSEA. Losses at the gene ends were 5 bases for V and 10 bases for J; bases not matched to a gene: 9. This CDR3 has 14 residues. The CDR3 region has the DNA TGCAGCGTTTTGGGGACAGGGGGGATGGCAAAACTGTTTTTT. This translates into CSVLGTGGMAKLFF.

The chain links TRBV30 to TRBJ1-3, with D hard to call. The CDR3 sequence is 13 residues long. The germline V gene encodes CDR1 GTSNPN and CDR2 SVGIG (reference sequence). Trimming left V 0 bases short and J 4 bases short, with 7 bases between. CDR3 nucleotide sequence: TGTGCCTGGAGTGTAAAAGAGGGAAACACCATATATTTT. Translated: CAWSVKEGNTIYF.

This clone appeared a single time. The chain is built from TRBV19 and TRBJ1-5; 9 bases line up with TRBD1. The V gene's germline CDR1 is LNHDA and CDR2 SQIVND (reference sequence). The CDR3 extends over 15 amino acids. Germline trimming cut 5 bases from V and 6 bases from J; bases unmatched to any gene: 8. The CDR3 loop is CASSATGGDGQPQHF. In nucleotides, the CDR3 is TGTGCCAGTAGTGCGACAGGGGGGGATGGTCAGCCCCAGCATTTT.

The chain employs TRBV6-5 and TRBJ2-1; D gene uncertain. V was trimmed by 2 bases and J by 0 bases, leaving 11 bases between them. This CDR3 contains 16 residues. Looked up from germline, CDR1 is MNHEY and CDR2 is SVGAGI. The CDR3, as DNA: TGTGCCAGCAGTTACGGAGTGGGCGGCTCCTACAATGAGCAGTTCTTC. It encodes CASSYGVGGSYNEQFF.

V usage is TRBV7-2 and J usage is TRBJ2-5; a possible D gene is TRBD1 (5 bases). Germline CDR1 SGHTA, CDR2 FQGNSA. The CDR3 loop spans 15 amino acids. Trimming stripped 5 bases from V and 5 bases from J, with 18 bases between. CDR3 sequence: CASSPRYNSGETQYF. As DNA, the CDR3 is TGTGCCAGCAGCCCTAGATACAATTCAGGGGAGACCCAGTACTTC.

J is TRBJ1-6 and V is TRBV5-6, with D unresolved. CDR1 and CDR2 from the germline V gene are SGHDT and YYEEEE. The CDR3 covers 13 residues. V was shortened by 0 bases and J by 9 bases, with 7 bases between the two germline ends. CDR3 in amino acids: CASSLDKISPLHF. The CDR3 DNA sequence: TGTGCCAGCAGCTTGGACAAAATTTCACCCCTCCACTTT.

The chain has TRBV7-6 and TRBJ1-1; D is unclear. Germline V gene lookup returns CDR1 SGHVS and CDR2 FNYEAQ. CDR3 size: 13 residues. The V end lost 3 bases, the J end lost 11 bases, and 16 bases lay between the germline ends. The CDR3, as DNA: TGTGCCAGCAGCTTCCTGACTGGTACTGGTGCTTTCTTT. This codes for CASSFLTGTGAFF.

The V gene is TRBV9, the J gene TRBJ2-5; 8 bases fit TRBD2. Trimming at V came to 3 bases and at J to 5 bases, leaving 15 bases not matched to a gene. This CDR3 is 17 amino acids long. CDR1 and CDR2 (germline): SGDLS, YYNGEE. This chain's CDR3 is CASSAPNSAGGFETQYF. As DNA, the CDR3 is TGTGCCAGCAGCGCCCCAAACTCCGCGGGGGGTTTTGAGACCCAGTACTTC.

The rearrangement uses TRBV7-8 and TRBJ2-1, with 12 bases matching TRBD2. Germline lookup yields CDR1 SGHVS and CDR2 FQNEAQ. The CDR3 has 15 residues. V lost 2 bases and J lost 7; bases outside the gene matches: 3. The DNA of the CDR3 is TGTGCCAGCAGCTTACAGCTAGCGGGGGGGAATGAGCAGTTCTTC. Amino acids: CASSLQLAGGNEQFF.

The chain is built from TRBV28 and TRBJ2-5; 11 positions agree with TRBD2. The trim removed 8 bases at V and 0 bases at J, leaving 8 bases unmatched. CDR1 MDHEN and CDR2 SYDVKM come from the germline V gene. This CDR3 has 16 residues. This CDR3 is CASLFRTSGYQETQYF. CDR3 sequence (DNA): TGTGCCAGCTTGTTCCGGACTAGCGGGTACCAAGAGACCCAGTACTTC.

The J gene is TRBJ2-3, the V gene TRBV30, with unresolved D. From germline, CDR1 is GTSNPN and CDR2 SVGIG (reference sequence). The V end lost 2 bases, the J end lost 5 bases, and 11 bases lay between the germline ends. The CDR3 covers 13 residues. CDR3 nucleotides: TGTGCCTGGAGTAAAAGGGAAGGAGATACGCAGTATTTT. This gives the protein CAWSKREGDTQYF.

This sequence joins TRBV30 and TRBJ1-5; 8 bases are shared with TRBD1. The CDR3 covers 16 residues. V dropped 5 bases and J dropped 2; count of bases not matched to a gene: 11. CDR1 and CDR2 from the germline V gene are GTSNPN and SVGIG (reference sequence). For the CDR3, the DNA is TGTGCCTGGCAACAATCGCAGGGGGCTGGCAATCAGCCCCAGCATTTT. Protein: CAWQQSQGAGNQPQHF. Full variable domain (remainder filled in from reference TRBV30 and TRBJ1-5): SQTIHQWPATLVQPVGSPLSLECTVEGTSNPNLYWYRQAAGRGLQLLFYSVGIGQISSEVPQNLSASRPQDRQFILSSKKLLLSDSGFYLCAWQQSQGAGNQPQHFGDGTRLSIL.

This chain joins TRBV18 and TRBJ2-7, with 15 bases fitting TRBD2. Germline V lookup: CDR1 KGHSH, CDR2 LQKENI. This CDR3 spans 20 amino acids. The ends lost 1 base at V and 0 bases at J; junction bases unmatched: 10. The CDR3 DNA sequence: TGTGCCAGCTCACCACTAGGACTAGCGGGAGGGCCCTCGGGCTCCTACGAGCAGTACTTC. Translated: CASSPLGLAGGPSGSYEQYF.

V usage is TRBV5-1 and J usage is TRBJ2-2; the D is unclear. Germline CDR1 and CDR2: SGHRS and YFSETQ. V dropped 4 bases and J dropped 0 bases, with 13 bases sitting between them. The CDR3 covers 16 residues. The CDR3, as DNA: TGCGCCAGCAGCCCCAGGACGGATACGAACACCGGGGAGCTGTTTTTT. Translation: CASSPRTDTNTGELFF.

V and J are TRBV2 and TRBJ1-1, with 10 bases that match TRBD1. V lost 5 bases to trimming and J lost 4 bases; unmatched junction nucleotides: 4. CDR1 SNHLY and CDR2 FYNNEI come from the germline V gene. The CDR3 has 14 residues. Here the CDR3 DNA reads TGTGCCAGCAGTTTGGGACAGGGGTCCACTGAAGCTTTCTTT. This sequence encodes CASSLGQGSTEAFF.

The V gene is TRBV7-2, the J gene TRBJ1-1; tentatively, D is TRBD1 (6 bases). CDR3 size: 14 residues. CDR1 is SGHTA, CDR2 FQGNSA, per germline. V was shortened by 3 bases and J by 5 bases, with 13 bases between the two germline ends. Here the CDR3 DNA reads TGTGCCAGCAGCTTGGGGGGCGCGGGAACTGAAGCTTTCTTT. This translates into CASSLGGAGTEAFF.

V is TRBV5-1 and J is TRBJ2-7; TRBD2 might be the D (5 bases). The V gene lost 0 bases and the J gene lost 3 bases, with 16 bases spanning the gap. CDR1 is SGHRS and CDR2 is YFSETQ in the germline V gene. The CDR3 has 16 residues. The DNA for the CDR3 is TGCGCCAGCAGCTTGGACGGTAGCGCTCGAAACTACGAGCAGTACTTC. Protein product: CASSLDGSARNYEQYF.

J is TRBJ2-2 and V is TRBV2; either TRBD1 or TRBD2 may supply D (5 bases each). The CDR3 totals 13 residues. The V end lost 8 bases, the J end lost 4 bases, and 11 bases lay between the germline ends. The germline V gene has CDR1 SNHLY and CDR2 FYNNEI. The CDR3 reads CASLRDATGELFF. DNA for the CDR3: TGTGCCAGCCTCCGGGACGCCACCGGGGAGCTGTTTTTT.

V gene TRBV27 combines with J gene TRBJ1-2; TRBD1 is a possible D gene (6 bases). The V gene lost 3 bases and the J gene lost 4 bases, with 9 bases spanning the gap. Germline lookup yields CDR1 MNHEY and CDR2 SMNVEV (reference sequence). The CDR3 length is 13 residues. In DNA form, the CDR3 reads TGTGCCAGCAGTTTCAGGGGCGGCTATGGCTACACCTTC. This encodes CASSFRGGYGYTF.

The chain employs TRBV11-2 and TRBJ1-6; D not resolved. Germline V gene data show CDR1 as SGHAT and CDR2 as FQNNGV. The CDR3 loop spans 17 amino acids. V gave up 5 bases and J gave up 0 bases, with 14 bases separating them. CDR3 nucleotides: TGTGCCAGCAGCGGAGGGCGGAAAAGCTCCTATAATTCACCCCTCCACTTT. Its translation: CASSGGRKSSYNSPLHF.

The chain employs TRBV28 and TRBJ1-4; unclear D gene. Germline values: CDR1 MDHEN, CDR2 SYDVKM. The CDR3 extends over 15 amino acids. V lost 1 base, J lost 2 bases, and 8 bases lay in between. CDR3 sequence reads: CASSLSRGTNEKLFF. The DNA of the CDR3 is TGTGCCAGCAGTTTATCGAGAGGGACTAATGAAAAACTGTTTTTT. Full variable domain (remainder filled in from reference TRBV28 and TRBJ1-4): DVKVTQSSRYLVKRTGEKVFLECVQDMDHENMFWYRQDPGLGLRLIYFSYDVKMKEKGDIPEGYSVSREKKERFSLILESASTNQTSMYLCASSLSRGTNEKLFFGSGTQLSVL.